The present TCR beta chain was sequenced within a study of post-analysis software for immune sequencing data. About this clonotype itself: Its target is unknown.

Overall study results and limits: By F measure, strong co-clustering occurred among samples prepared in the same batch. Controls had significantly higher normalized Chao1 diversity than multiple sclerosis patients. Included in a set of about 5 TRBV segments more frequent in patients than controls were TRBV5-6, TRBV5-1 and TRBV20-1.

Unique molecular identifiers were carried by the TCR beta cDNA libraries. Yield was roughly 0.5 million cDNA molecules from about 0.94 to 9.7 million T cells. TCRdb reprocessed the PCR reads via MiXCR and lists one record per CDR3 protein. The sample yields about 820,000 distinct CDR3 sequences, 53% seen once. This CDR3 region has 11 residues. CDR1 SGHRS and CDR2 YFSETQ come from the germline V gene. V was trimmed by 0 bases and J by 9 bases, leaving 4 bases between them. This clonotype originated in a girl between 5 and 17 years old with multiple sclerosis. Sequencing input: blood. The chain employs TRBV5-1 and TRBJ2-1; no clear D gene. CDR3 sequence reads: CASSLDLEQFF. The CDR3 bases are TGCGCCAGCAGCTTGGATCTTGAGCAGTTCTTC.